Listed below are T cell receptor beta chains from one sample, sequenced in a study of HIV-infected patients and healthy controls. TCRdb re-analysed the 5' RACE reads in MiXCR, keeping a single row per CDR3 protein. The sample has about 24,000 distinct CDR3 sequences; 8.5% are singletons. The sample taken for sequencing was blood. The receptors stem from an adult in good health. Both conserved end residues are trimmed from each CDR3. For some rows the clone size is stated as once, few or many, or as a class when expanded; others skip it.

>TRBV12-3/TRBV12-4|many
ASRLQANTEAF
>TRBV12-3/TRBV12-4|many
ASSPGTDTQY
>TRBV28|many
ASRLDRDTGELF
>TRBV25-1|-
ASSVPPGQGNEKLF
>TRBV5-8|many
ASSRWRGSEKNQPQH
>TRBV5-5|many
ASSLDPMGALH
>TRBV6-1|many
ASSPPGLAGGQWDTQY
>TRBV29-1|many
SALETGGGEQY
>TRBV20-1|many
SARPGHSKSEAF
>TRBV15|-
ATSRDPVRRDGLF
>TRBV29-1|-
SVLLRDRSTDTQY
>TRBV2|many
ASSEGTGNSNQPQH
>TRBV7-2|-
ASSFSSRSSYEQY
>TRBV12-3/TRBV12-4|medium-sized
ASSSWAAGSEAF
>TRBV7-2|many
ASSFSGAGNQPQH
>TRBV9|many
ASSVAGANTDTQY
>TRBV28|many
ASSSGGETYEQY
>TRBV24-1|-
ATSDWSGTVGDTQY
>TRBV6-4|-
ASSETEMNTEAF
>TRBV6-2/TRBV6-3|many
ASSYGAVYGYT
>TRBV7-2|many
ASSLGAATNEQF
>TRBV6-5|-
ASSRGPFTEAF